The clone carrying this T cell receptor (beta chain) was seen a handful of times. As yet, its antigen is unknown. This CDR3 region has 13 residues. Per germline, CDR1 SGHRS and CDR2 YFSETQ. The ends were cut back, 1 base at V and 5 bases at J, with 10 bases in the middle. The sample originates from a study of T-cell memory formation after mild COVID-19. TCRdb reprocessed the 5' RACE reads via MiXCR and lists one record per CDR3 protein. The data show roughly 120,000 distinct CDR3 sequences, with about 20% seen just once and under 50% held by the top ten. Study observations and caveats: The study detected some responding clones in pre-infection memory, suggesting cross-reactive memory joined.

Sequencing used PBMCs or a T cell subset sorted from them (not recorded which). This receptor was taken from a man between 18 and 35 years old who had mild COVID-19 (a few samples of this study predate the infection). Cell type and time point are not known. The rearrangement uses TRBV5-1 and TRBJ2-7, with D perhaps given as TRBD1 or TRBD2 (6 bases each). The CDR3 DNA follows: TGCGCCAGCAGCTTGTCTGGGGGGCACGAGCAGTACGTC. This sequence encodes CASSLSGGHEQYV.